These 5 T cell receptor beta chains share one sample of origin, sequenced in a study of blood T cell repertoires in COVID-19. Clones were sequenced by immunoSEQ multiplex PCR, and TCRdb holds only the in-frame ones, with some missing. The sample includes fewer than 200,000 clones, roughly 81% of them seen just once. The sample consisted of peripheral blood. The receptors stem from a woman older than 75 with COVID-19, enrolled during active disease.

This clone was counted a single time. The chain carries TRBV18 and TRBJ1-2; D ambiguous. V gave up 8 bases and J gave up 0 bases, with 13 bases separating them. The CDR3 runs to 14 residues. CDR1 is KGHSH and CDR2 is LQKENI in the germline V gene. CDR3 DNA: TGTGCCAGCGCGACGGCGGCCTCTAACTATGGCTACACCTTC. This translates into CASATAASNYGYTF.

The J gene is TRBJ2-2, the V gene TRBV7-8, with 11 bases aligning to TRBD1. The CDR3 loop spans 18 amino acids. Germline V gene data show CDR1 as SGHVS and CDR2 as FQNEAQ. With 2 bases clipped from V and 2 bases from J, the junction kept 7 bases outside the gene matches. The CDR3 coding sequence is TGTGCCAGCAGCTTATTCCCGGGACAGGGGGGCAACACCGGGGAGCTGTTTTTT. It specifies CASSLFPGQGGNTGELFF. Filled out from reference TRBV7-8 and TRBJ2-2, the complete variable domain reads GAGVSQSPRYKVAKRGQDVALRCDPISGHVSLFWYQQALGQGPEFLTYFQNEAQLDKSGLPSDRFFAERPEGSVSTLKIQRTQQEDSAVYLCASSLFPGQGGNTGELFFGEGSRLTVL.

The DNA of the CDR3 is TGTGCCAGCAGCTTAGCAGGGGCGATTTATGGCTACACCTTC. Protein sequence: CASSLAGAIYGYTF. The chain carries TRBV7-9 and TRBJ1-2, with D possibly TRBD1 on 5 matching bases. Trimming took off 0 bases at V and 5 bases at J, with 10 bases between the two ends. CDR1 is SEHNR and CDR2 is FQNEAQ in the germline V gene (reference sequence). CDR3 length: 14 residues.

The rearrangement links TRBV10-3 to TRBJ2-3, with D maybe TRBD2 (6 bases). This CDR3 spans 15 amino acids. Germline CDR1 reads ENHRY; CDR2 reads SYGVKD. V was trimmed by 3 bases and J by 0 bases, leaving 10 bases between them. The CDR3 protein is CAISDGGPSTDTQYF. The CDR3 nucleotides are TGTGCCATCAGTGACGGGGGACCCAGCACAGATACGCAGTATTTT.

V is TRBV13 and J is TRBJ2-1, with TRBD2 matching over 10 bases. The CDR3 is 16 amino acids. Germline V gives CDR1 PRHDT, CDR2 FYEKMQ (reference sequence). Unmatched junction bases numbered 13, after V lost 5 bases and J lost 9 bases. The CDR3, as DNA: TGTGCCAGCAGCCTGAGTAGCGGGAGGTTATATAGTGAGCAGTTCTTC. Translating gives CASSLSSGRLYSEQFF.